This passage covers 27 T cell receptor beta chains from one sample sequenced in a study of human T cells and chemical hapten exposure. Specified time point: patch test 1, 2 weeks after DPC sensitization. Sample treatment: therapeutic diphenylcyclopropenone sensitization with weekly scalp DPC. TCRdb redid the calling of the RACE reads with MiXCR, one entry per CDR3 protein. This repertoire shows some 81,000 distinct CDR3 sequences, approximately 8% found once; its top ten account for about 1.6%. Sequenced here: whole blood, sampled in connection with sensitization to the hapten diphenylcyclopropenone (DPC). The receptors were gathered from a woman aged 25 to 39 with alopecia areata. Some clones in this sample may be carry-over from other donors' samples.

This clonotype was found many times. The rearrangement joins TRBV29-1 to TRBJ2-7, with a tentative D call TRBD2 (6 bases). The CDR3 covers 12 residues. V lost 3 bases to trimming and J lost 3 bases, with 9 bases between them. Germline V gene data show CDR1 as SQVTM and CDR2 as ANQGSEA. CDR3 nucleotides: TGCAGCGTTGAGGACGGGGGCTACGAGCAGTACTTC. Translating gives CSVEDGGYEQYF.

The gene calls are TRBV6-1 and TRBJ1-5, with no clear D. There are 13 residues in the CDR3. V lost 6 bases, J lost 8 bases, and 14 bases lay in between. Germline V gives CDR1 MNHNS, CDR2 SASEGT. CDR3 nucleotides: TGTGCCAGCAGACGGAACCCCGGGGAGCCCCAGCATTTT. This encodes CASRRNPGEPQHF.

Concerning this clonotype itself: A much larger clone differs from this one at a single base, so this may be a read error. The chain carries TRBV5-1 and TRBJ2-3; D perhaps matches TRBD1 (6 bases). The CDR3 contains 14 residues. Germline CDR1 reads SGHRS; CDR2 reads YFSETQ. The CDR3 region has the DNA TGCGCCAGCACCCGCGAACAGGGACCCGATACGCGGTATTTT. Its protein is CASTREQGPDTRYF.

The J gene is TRBJ2-3, the V gene TRBV30; tentatively, D is TRBD1 or TRBD2 (7 bases each). The CDR3 runs 16 residues. V was clipped by 5 bases and J by 5 bases, with 23 bases between them. Per the germline V gene, CDR1 is GTSNPN and CDR2 is SVGIG (reference sequence). CDR3 nucleotides: TGTGCCTGGCTGCGGCTAGCGGACAGGTTGGGAGATACGCAGTATTTT. Translation gives CAWLRLADRLGDTQYF.

This clonotype was counted at least ten times. The rearrangement links TRBV7-2 to TRBJ2-3, with 8 bases that match TRBD2. CDR1 and CDR2 from the germline V gene are SGHTA and FQGNSA. CDR3 length: 15 amino acids. Trimming cost V 5 bases and J 5 bases; bases outside gene matches: 9. CDR3 in DNA: TGTGCCAGCAGCCTGGGACTAGTTGGTGGAGATACGCAGTATTTT. It codes for CASSLGLVGGDTQYF.

In this sample, this clonotype turned up many times. V and J are TRBV3-1 and TRBJ1-1; D gene ambiguous. Germline values: CDR1 LGHDT, CDR2 YNNKEL (reference sequence). The V gene lost 0 bases and the J gene lost 2 bases, with 13 bases spanning the gap. This CDR3 has 16 residues. The CDR3 here is CASSQDLGTVNTEAFF. The CDR3 DNA reads as TGTGCCAGCAGCCAAGATCTGGGCACAGTTAACACTGAAGCTTTCTTT.

The chain combines TRBV19 with TRBJ1-1, with TRBD1 identical over 8 bases. The V gene end was trimmed by 4 bases and the J gene end by 3 bases; junction bases not matched to a gene: 1. Per germline, CDR1 LNHDA and CDR2 SQIVND (reference sequence). The CDR3 is made up of 13 amino acids. CDR3 amino acids: CASSTRGHTEAFF. CDR3 DNA sequence: TGTGCCAGTAGTACCAGGGGGCACACTGAAGCTTTCTTT. The whole variable domain, remainder taken from reference TRBV19 and TRBJ1-1, is DGGITQSPKYLFRKEGQNVTLSCEQNLNHDAMYWYRQDPGQGLRLIYYSQIVNDFQKGDIAEGYSVSREKKESFPLTVTSAQKNPTAFYLCASSTRGHTEAFFGQGTRLTVV.

This clonotype was found many times. The V call is TRBV28, the J call TRBJ2-1, with 7 bases that match TRBD2. CDR3 length: 15 amino acids. The germline V gene encodes CDR1 MDHEN and CDR2 SYDVKM. J gave up 2 bases and V 2 bases, and 3 bases lay outside the gene matches. Here the CDR3 reads CASSLAGETYNEQFF. The CDR3, as DNA: TGTGCCAGCAGTTTAGCGGGGGAGACCTACAATGAGCAGTTCTTC. Drawing the rest from reference TRBV28 and TRBJ2-1, the complete variable domain is DVKVTQSSRYLVKRTGEKVFLECVQDMDHENMFWYRQDPGLGLRLIYFSYDVKMKEKGDIPEGYSVSREKKERFSLILESASTNQTSMYLCASSLAGETYNEQFFGPGTRLTVL.

In this sample, this clonotype turned up many times. The V and J genes are TRBV29-1 and TRBJ2-6; D gene unclear. CDR1 and CDR2 from the germline V gene are SQVTM and ANQGSEA. V gave up 4 bases and J gave up 4 bases, with 5 bases separating them. The CDR3 consists of 12 residues. CDR3 amino acids: CSVVWGANVLTF. The DNA of the CDR3 is TGCAGCGTTGTTTGGGGGGCCAACGTCCTGACTTTC.

This clonotype was picked up a small number of times. The chain uses TRBV20-1 and TRBJ1-5; D remains unclear. Germline CDR1 DFQATT, CDR2 SNEGSKA (reference sequence). The CDR3 is 14 amino acids. Trimming stripped 5 bases from V and 4 bases from J, with 15 bases between. The CDR3 nucleotides read TGCAGTGCTTCTGAAACTACAGAGAATCAGCCCCAGCATTTT. Its protein is CSASETTENQPQHF.

The gene calls are TRBV30 and TRBJ1-2; no clear D gene. V dropped 4 bases and J dropped 2 bases, with 14 bases sitting between them. This CDR3 has 14 amino acids. The germline V gene encodes CDR1 GTSNPN and CDR2 SVGIG (reference sequence). As DNA, the CDR3 is TGTGCCTGGATTCGACGGAGCTTGAACTATGGCTACACCTTC. Its protein is CAWIRRSLNYGYTF.

This clonotype was observed a few times. The rearrangement joins TRBV7-6 to TRBJ1-1; weak D call: TRBD1 (6 bases). V was pared by 5 bases and J by 8 bases, with 15 bases between. The CDR3 runs 13 residues. CDR1 is SGHVS, CDR2 FNYEAQ, per germline. CDR3: CASSESPGTEAFF. CDR3 coding DNA: TGTGCCAGCAGCGAATCTCCCGGGACAGAAGCTTTCTTT.

This clonotype is judged medium-sized. The chain couples TRBV6-1 to TRBJ2-7, with TRBD2 as a possible D gene (5 bases). The V gene lost 8 bases and the J gene lost 6 bases, with 14 bases spanning the gap. The germline V gene has CDR1 MNHNS and CDR2 SASEGT. The CDR3 is 12 residues long. In DNA, the CDR3 is TGTGCCAGCGAGGGTTATATCGGCGAGCAGTACTTC. This gives the protein CASEGYIGEQYF.

J is TRBJ2-7 and V is TRBV12-3 or TRBV12-4; D possibly corresponds to TRBD1 (5 bases). This CDR3 comprises 14 residues. Deletions cut 0 bases from V and 3 bases from J, with 9 bases between. The CDR3 DNA reads TGTGCCAGCAGTTTAGCGGGGCTACACTACGAGCAGTACTTC. This codes for CASSLAGLHYEQYF.

This clonotype showed up just a few times. This chain links TRBV7-2 with TRBJ2-7, with D tentatively TRBD2 (6 bases). V was clipped by 1 base and J by 3 bases, with 13 bases between them. This CDR3 spans 15 amino acids. CDR1 SGHTA and CDR2 FQGNSA come from the germline V gene. The DNA of the CDR3 is TGTGCCAGCAGCTTAGGTCGAGGACTAAACTACGAGCAGTACTTC. It translates to CASSLGRGLNYEQYF.

The V and J genes are TRBV20-1 and TRBJ1-5; D is unresolved. V lost 6 bases, J lost 2 bases, and 8 bases lay in between. The germline V gene has CDR1 DFQATT and CDR2 SNEGSKA (reference sequence). This CDR3 comprises 12 residues. The chain's CDR3 is CSAKQGNQPQHF. Here the CDR3 DNA reads TGCAGTGCCAAACAAGGCAATCAGCCCCAGCATTTT.

Turning to this clonotype: A read error may be the cause here, since a much bigger clone is one base away. The V gene is TRBV6-1, the J gene TRBJ1-2; D is perhaps TRBD1 (6 bases). Trimming shortened V by 7 bases and J by 5 bases, and 14 bases separated the two germline ends. Looked up from germline, CDR1 is MNHNS and CDR2 is SASEGT. The CDR3 extends over 13 amino acids. The CDR3 protein is CASTLTGVYGYTF. The CDR3 coding sequence is TGTGCCAGCACTTTGACAGGTGTATATGGCTACACCTTC.

This clonotype was seen a few times. J is TRBJ1-5 and V is TRBV18; maybe TRBD1 (5 bases). This CDR3 has 15 residues. Germline CDR1 reads KGHSH; CDR2 reads LQKENI. Trimming took off 8 bases at V and 2 bases at J, with 16 bases between the two ends. CDR3 sequence (DNA): TGTGCCAGCCAAGGGGAGGGTGGGGGCAATCAGCCCCAGCATTTT. It encodes CASQGEGGGNQPQHF.

The chain carries TRBV20-1 and TRBJ2-3; no clear D gene. Trimming removed 5 bases from V and 6 bases from J, with 12 bases in between. Germline V gene data show CDR1 as DFQATT and CDR2 as SNEGSKA (reference sequence). This CDR3 region has 12 residues. The CDR3 sequence: CSAPDAWDTQYF. CDR3 DNA: TGCAGTGCTCCTGATGCCTGGGATACGCAGTATTTT.

This clonotype has just a few counts. V and J are TRBV6-1 and TRBJ1-1; D not resolved. Trimming shortened V by 6 bases and J by 2 bases, and 10 bases separated the two germline ends. Germline CDR1 MNHNS, CDR2 SASEGT. The CDR3 has 13 residues. The CDR3 bases are TGTGCCAGCAGGTTGGAGGGCAACACTGAAGCTTTCTTT. Its protein is CASRLEGNTEAFF.

The sample holds many counts of this clonotype. The V call is TRBV12-3 or TRBV12-4, the J call TRBJ1-5, with no clear D. Trimming left V 6 bases short and J 3 bases short, with 12 bases between. This CDR3 spans 14 amino acids. Here the CDR3 DNA reads TGTGCCAGCAGCCCCGGACGGATCAATCAGCCCCAGCATTTT. Translating it yields CASSPGRINQPQHF.

V is TRBV12-3 or TRBV12-4 and J is TRBJ1-5; D uncertain. The CDR3 is made up of 12 amino acids. The V end lost 3 bases, the J end lost 5 bases, and 5 bases lay between the germline ends. The DNA of the CDR3 is TGTGCCAGCAGTTTTCACGATCAGCCCCAGCATTTT. It specifies CASSFHDQPQHF.

This clonotype was counted between two and nine times. The V gene is TRBV27, the J gene TRBJ1-6; D may be TRBD1 (6 bases). The V and J ends lost 7 bases and 0 bases respectively, with 10 bases between them. The CDR3 runs to 15 residues. Germline V lookup: CDR1 MNHEY, CDR2 SMNVEV (reference sequence). The CDR3 loop reads CASTTGSSYNSPLHF. CDR3 DNA sequence: TGTGCCAGCACCACAGGGAGCTCCTATAATTCACCCCTCCACTTT.

This clonotype was seen repeatedly, ten times or more. The V call is TRBV5-1, the J call TRBJ2-3; tentatively, D is TRBD2 (6 bases). CDR3 length: 16 residues. V was pared by 4 bases and J by 7 bases, with 22 bases between. Germline CDR1 and CDR2: SGHRS and YFSETQ. The CDR3 is CASSLGTFPARHTQYF. CDR3 in DNA: TGCGCCAGCAGCCTTGGGACTTTCCCTGCCCGACATACGCAGTATTTT.

V usage is TRBV12-3 or TRBV12-4 and J usage is TRBJ1-2; 7 positions agree with TRBD1. V lost 4 bases, J lost 2 bases, and 13 bases stayed unmatched. This CDR3 has 17 residues. In nucleotides, the CDR3 is TGTGCCAGCAGTTGGGACAGTAAAAGGTTTGGCAACTATGGCTACACCTTC. Protein sequence: CASSWDSKRFGNYGYTF.

This clonotype was seen at least ten times. The CDR3 coding sequence is TGCAGTGCCACGGGACTAGCGGGGGGGCCGACGACAGATACGCAGTATTTT. This gives the protein CSATGLAGGPTTDTQYF. The chain is built from TRBV20-1 and TRBJ2-3; 16 positions agree with TRBD2. Germline CDR1 reads DFQATT; CDR2 reads SNEGSKA (reference sequence). Trimming cost V 6 bases and J 3 bases; bases outside gene matches: 9. This CDR3 is built from 17 residues.

This rearrangement joins TRBV7-9 to TRBJ2-7, with TRBD2 as a possible D gene (5 bases). The CDR3 sequence is 13 residues long. Germline-derived CDR1 and CDR2 are SEHNR and FQNEAQ (reference sequence). Trimming took 6 bases from V and 2 from J, leaving 11 bases between them. CDR3 nucleotides: TGTGCCAGCAGAGAGGGTCAGACCTACGAGCAGTACTTC. It yields the protein CASREGQTYEQYF.